This T cell receptor beta chain was sequenced during a study of cytomegalovirus exposure and HLA in healthy donors. The trim removed 3 bases at V and 4 bases at J, leaving 19 bases unmatched. CDR3 size: 18 residues. Germline V gene data show CDR1 as SGHRS and CDR2 as YFSETQ. Produced via immunoSEQ multiplex PCR; TCRdb's table is partial and in-frame only. The table shows some 180,000 clones, with roughly 86% occurring only once. The sequence was collected from a man aged 30-40 years in good health and CMV-seropositive. The sequenced sample consisted of PBMCs. The V call is TRBV5-1, the J call TRBJ2-7; 7 nucleotides align to TRBD2. CDR3 protein: CASSSLSGSSGWAYEQYF. The CDR3 DNA reads TGCGCCAGCAGCTCCCTCAGTGGGTCTAGCGGATGGGCGTACGAGCAGTACTTC. The full variable domain, rest sourced from reference TRBV5-1 and TRBJ2-7, is KAGVTQTPRYLIKTRGQQVTLSCSPISGHRSVSWYQQTPGQGLQFLFEYFSETQRNKGNFPGRFSGRQFSNSRSEMNVSTLELGDSALYLCASSSLSGSSGWAYEQYFGPGTRLTVT.